The next 10 T cell receptor beta chains were all read from a single sample in a study of identical twins. TCRdb called the 5' RACE reads again in MiXCR, with one record for every CDR3 protein. The sample lists about 470,000 distinct CDR3 sequences, roughly 24% occurring once. This sample was shared with a second study, whose subject was T cells expressing NK-cell markers.

The sequencing sample was made of CD4+ T cells sorted from blood. The origin of the receptors is a woman aged 18-35 years in good health.

This clonotype turned up a few times. The CDR3 region has the DNA TGCGCCAGCGGGGTCCTCAGGGGGAGATCTGGCTACACCTTC. Its translation: CASGVLRGRSGYTF. The gene calls are TRBV5-1 and TRBJ1-2; 7 positions agree with TRBD1. The CDR3 totals 14 residues. Germline V gene lookup returns CDR1 SGHRS and CDR2 YFSETQ. V lost 7 bases and J lost 7; bases outside the gene matches: 13.

A few counts support this clonotype. The chain couples TRBV29-1 to TRBJ1-2; D is perhaps TRBD1 (6 bases). Germline V gene lookup returns CDR1 SQVTM and CDR2 ANQGSEA. Trimming removed 7 bases at V and 6 bases at J, with 18 bases between. This CDR3 spans 13 amino acids. The CDR3 protein is CSADTGTLHGYTF. The CDR3 bases are TGCAGCGCTGACACAGGGACCTTACATGGCTACACCTTC.

This rearrangement joins TRBV20-1 to TRBJ2-1; no clear D gene. The CDR3 runs 14 residues. Trimming pared 6 bases from V and 9 bases from J, leaving 21 bases between. Germline CDR1 and CDR2: DFQATT and SNEGSKA (reference sequence). The CDR3 region has the DNA TGCAGTGCCCTTGATCGGGTCCATACAAGTGAGCAGTTCTTC. It codes for CSALDRVHTSEQFF.

This sequence joins TRBV18 and TRBJ1-3; D call uncertain. Germline V lookup: CDR1 KGHSH, CDR2 LQKENI. CDR3 size: 14 residues. V was shortened by 3 bases and J by 4 bases, with 10 bases between the two germline ends. In DNA form, the CDR3 reads TGTGCCAGCTCACCCCTCGACGGAGGAAACACCATATATTTT. Translating it yields CASSPLDGGNTIYF.

V is TRBV20-1 and J is TRBJ2-1; tentatively, D is TRBD2 (6 bases). Germline V gene data show CDR1 as DFQATT and CDR2 as SNEGSKA (reference sequence). The CDR3 loop spans 15 amino acids. Deletions cut 6 bases from V and 2 bases from J, with 17 bases between. This CDR3 is CSAPNIAVAYNEQFF. The DNA for the CDR3 is TGCAGTGCGCCGAACATAGCGGTGGCCTACAATGAGCAGTTCTTC.

The chain employs TRBV28 and TRBJ2-5; D is possibly TRBD2 (5 bases). The CDR3 sequence is 13 residues long. The ends were cut back, 6 bases at V and 9 bases at J, with 17 bases in the middle. CDR1 and CDR2 from the germline V gene are MDHEN and SYDVKM. DNA for the CDR3: TGTGCCAGCAGCCCGAGCCTAGCCCACCCCCAGTACTTC. Amino acids: CASSPSLAHPQYF.

The chain uses TRBV3-1 and TRBJ1-5, with 9 bases lining up with TRBD1. The junction had 4 bases not matched to a gene; V was cut back by 2 bases and J by 2 bases. The CDR3 sequence is 16 residues long. CDR1 and CDR2 (germline): LGHDT, YNNKEL (reference sequence). CDR3 bases: TGTGCCAGCAGCCAATGGACAGGGGCAGGCAATCAGCCCCAGCATTTT. It is translated as CASSQWTGAGNQPQHF.

This clonotype was seen only a few times. The chain employs TRBV7-2 and TRBJ1-1; D perhaps matches TRBD1 (5 bases). The CDR3 consists of 16 residues. Germline CDR1 SGHTA, CDR2 FQGNSA. V dropped 5 bases and J dropped 2 bases, with 18 bases sitting between them. CDR3 sequence reads: CASSPLRGLPNTEAFF. The CDR3 DNA sequence: TGTGCCAGCAGCCCTCTAAGGGGTCTCCCTAACACTGAAGCTTTCTTT.

This clonotype has more than one count but fewer than ten. V is TRBV25-1 and J is TRBJ2-1; TRBD2 aligns across 12 bases. There are 18 residues in the CDR3. V shed 3 bases and J 1 base; nucleotides not matched to a gene: 7. Per the germline V gene, CDR1 is MGHDK and CDR2 is SYGVNS. The DNA of the CDR3 is TGTGCCAGCAGTGAGCTTACTAGCGGGAGGAGTTCCTACAATGAGCAGTTCTTC. Translated, it gives CASSELTSGRSSYNEQFF.

There are a few counts of this clonotype. The chain couples TRBV18 to TRBJ2-1; weak D call: TRBD1 (7 bases). Trimming removed 4 bases at V and 1 base at J, with 11 bases between. CDR3 length equals 15 residues. Germline V lookup: CDR1 KGHSH, CDR2 LQKENI. CDR3 in DNA: TGTGCCAGCTCACAACAGGGGACTTCCTACAATGAGCAGTTCTTC. As protein: CASSQQGTSYNEQFF.